A selection of T cell receptor beta chains follows, all from one sample in a study of shared clonotypes between healthy human individuals. This table comes from immunoSEQ multiplex PCR, and its TCRdb copy is limited to in-frame clones, with some not included. The sample gives about 2.3 million clones, 93% of which show up once; approximately 0.4% is in the top ten. Sequencing was done on a sample of naive CD4+ T cells from PBMCs. These receptors came from a man aged 18 to 30 in good health. Some clones in this sample may be carry-over from other donors' samples. Both conserved end residues are part of each CDR3. The D gene is left open where the match is weak. Rows give clone size only sometimes, using once, few, many, or a class for an expanded clone.

D gene,J gene,clone size,V gene,CDR3 DNA,CDR3 protein
-,TRBJ1-1,-,TRBV30,TGTGCCTGGGTCTGGATCGGGCGAAACACTGAAGCTTTCTTT,CAWVWIGRNTEAFF
TRBD2,TRBJ2-2,-,TRBV28,TGTGCCAGCATCGATAGCGGGACCCGTGGCACCGGGGAGCTGTTTTTT,CASIDSGTRGTGELFF
TRBD2,TRBJ2-5,-,TRBV7-3,TGTGCCAGCAAAGCGGGAGCGCACCAAGAGACCCAGTACTTC,CASKAGAHQETQYF
TRBD2,TRBJ2-7,-,TRBV28,TGTGCCAGCAGCCGGGGCGGGGGACCCTACGAGCAGTACTTC,CASSRGGGPYEQYF
-,TRBJ1-2,-,TRBV9,TGTGCCAGCAGCGTAGAGGACTCTGGGGTAAATGGCTACACCTTC,CASSVEDSGVNGYTF
TRBD1,TRBJ2-1,-,TRBV7-9,TGTGCCAGCAGCTTAGTCCCCCTGACAGGGCGGCTAGTCAACAATGAGCAGTTCTTC,CASSLVPLTGRLVNNEQFF
-,TRBJ1-2,-,TRBV4-3,TGCGCCAGCAGCCAAGATCTGGACCAAGATTGGTATGGCTACACCTTC,CASSQDLDQDWYGYTF
-,TRBJ1-2,-,TRBV9,TGTGCCAGCAGCGCGGACCGGGGGGCGTATGGCTACACCTTC,CASSADRGAYGYTF
TRBD1,TRBJ1-1,-,TRBV28,TGTGCCAGCAGTTTACCCCAGGGACAGCAGAACACTGAAGCTTTCTTT,CASSLPQGQQNTEAFF
-,TRBJ1-3,-,TRBV9,TGTGCCAGCAGCGTAGACAGGGCCTCTGGAAACACCATATATTTT,CASSVDRASGNTIYF
-,TRBJ2-2,once,TRBV5-4,TGTGCCAGCAGCACATACACCGGGGAGCTGTTTTTT,CASSTYTGELFF
-,TRBJ1-5,-,TRBV6-6,TGTGCCAGCAGTCCGGTGGGGGGCAATCAGCCCCAGCATTTT,CASSPVGGNQPQHF
TRBD2,TRBJ2-5,-,TRBV5-1,TGCGCCAGCAGCAATGATCCGGGACTACAAGAGACCCAGTACTTC,CASSNDPGLQETQYF
-,TRBJ2-1,-,TRBV7-8,TGTGCCAGCAGCCCAACGTGGGGGACCACATCTAATGAGCAGTTCTTC,CASSPTWGTTSNEQFF
TRBD2,TRBJ2-7,-,TRBV25-1,TGTGCCAGCAGTGGTGGACTAGAGTACTACGAGCAGTACTTC,CASSGGLEYYEQYF
TRBD1,TRBJ1-1,-,TRBV11-2,TGTGCCAGCAGCCGACAGGGGCTGAACACTGAAGCTTTCTTT,CASSRQGLNTEAFF
-,TRBJ2-1,-,TRBV7-2,TGTGCCAGCAGCTCCCAAACTAGGGGGGACAATGAGCAGTTCTTC,CASSSQTRGDNEQFF
-,TRBJ1-3,-,TRBV19,TGTGCCAGTAGTATACCGCGGACATTTTCTGGAAACACCATATATTTT,CASSIPRTFSGNTIYF
TRBD1,TRBJ1-5,-,TRBV6-5,TGTGCCAGCAGGGACAGGGGACGCAATCAGCCCCAGCATTTT,CASRDRGRNQPQHF
-,TRBJ1-5,-,TRBV5-8,TGTGCCAGCAGCCCCATGGGGTGGGCCAGCAATCAGCCCCAGCATTTT,CASSPMGWASNQPQHF
-,TRBJ2-1,once,TRBV20-1,TGCAGTGCTAGCTTGGGGCGGGAGCAGTTCTTC,CSASLGREQFF
-,TRBJ2-5,-,TRBV10-1,TGCGCCAGCAGTGAGTCTGGGGAAACCCAAGAGACCCAGTACTTC,CASSESGETQETQYF
-,TRBJ1-2,-,TRBV7-2,TGTGCCAGCAGCTCTAGGGACTTCCCTTGGCGCGTCTATGGCTACACCTTC,CASSSRDFPWRVYGYTF
-,TRBJ2-5,-,TRBV5-4,TGTGCCAGCAGCCCCGCGACTAGCCAAGAGACCCAGTACTTC,CASSPATSQETQYF
-,TRBJ1-5,-,TRBV19,TGTGCCAGTATGTCCTGGGGGAAGCGTCAGCCCCAGCATTTT,CASMSWGKRQPQHF
-,TRBJ1-4,-,TRBV10-3,TGTGCCATCAGTGAAATTAATGAAAAACTGTTTTTT,CAISEINEKLFF
-,TRBJ1-2,-,TRBV7-3,TGTGCCAGCAGCCCGGGCGGCTACTCTAATTATGGCTACACCTTC,CASSPGGYSNYGYTF
TRBD2,TRBJ2-3,-,TRBV5-1,TGCGCCAGCAGTTACTGGACTAGCGGGAGGAGGACAGATACGCAGTATTTT,CASSYWTSGRRTDTQYF
-,TRBJ1-5,-,TRBV5-5,TGTGCCAGCAGCTTGGGAGACGGACGCAATCAGCCCCAGCATTTT,CASSLGDGRNQPQHF
-,TRBJ2-1,-,TRBV5-5,TGTGCCAGCAGCCGCCAACTAGGCTTATCCTACAATGAGCAGTTCTTC,CASSRQLGLSYNEQFF
-,TRBJ1-1,few,TRBV7-9,TGTGCCAGCAGCTTTAGTCGTGGAGCCGAAGCTTTCTTT,CASSFSRGAEAFF
TRBD1,TRBJ2-1,-,TRBV9,TGTGCCAGCAGCGCCACCGGGACAGGGGCCTACAATGAGCAGTTCTTC,CASSATGTGAYNEQFF
-,TRBJ2-1,-,TRBV4-3,TGCGCCAGCAGCCAAGCCCCCCGGGGGCAAGGTATGGATGAGCAGTTCTTC,CASSQAPRGQGMDEQFF
TRBD1,TRBJ2-1,-,TRBV6-5,TGTGCCAGCAGGAAGAGGACAGGGGCATCTGAGCAGTTCTTC,CASRKRTGASEQFF
-,TRBJ1-4,-,TRBV28,TGTGCCAGTCTCGACGTCGGGGGCCTGGATGAAAAACTGTTTTTT,CASLDVGGLDEKLFF
-,TRBJ2-4,-,TRBV2,TGTGCCAGCAGCGGGGCCGGGACTACGGAGGGGGACATTCAGTACTTC,CASSGAGTTEGDIQYF
TRBD1,TRBJ1-3,-,TRBV6-5,TGTGCCAGCAGTCCTACAGGGGACGGAAACACCATATATTTT,CASSPTGDGNTIYF
-,TRBJ1-5,once,TRBV21-1,TGTGCCAGCAGCAAACGACAGGGGGGGTGTCAGCCCCAGCATTTT,CASSKRQGGCQPQHF
TRBD2,TRBJ2-2,-,TRBV2,TGTGCCAGCAGGGGACTAGCGGGAATGACCGGGGAGCTGTTTTTT,CASRGLAGMTGELFF
TRBD1,TRBJ1-3,once,TRBV5-1,TGCGCCAGCAGAAAGCAGGGGGACTCTGGAAACACCATATATTTT,CASRKQGDSGNTIYF
TRBD2,TRBJ2-1,-,TRBV9,TGTGCCAGCAGCGTAGGACTAGCGGGAACAGTCAATGAGCAGTTCTTC,CASSVGLAGTVNEQFF
TRBD1,TRBJ1-5,-,TRBV7-2,TGTGCCAGCAGCTTAGATGGACAGGGGCTGCAGCCCCAGCATTTT,CASSLDGQGLQPQHF
-,TRBJ1-3,-,TRBV30,TGTGCCTGGAGTGGACAGGCTCAAAGCGCTGGAAACACCATATATTTT,CAWSGQAQSAGNTIYF
-,TRBJ2-1,-,TRBV7-6,TGTGCCAGCAGCTCTCCACCGGGAGAGCAGTTCTTC,CASSSPPGEQFF
TRBD1,TRBJ2-5,-,TRBV10-3,TGTGCCTCCGGGAAAGTGGACAGGGGAAAAAAAGAGACCCAGTACTTC,CASGKVDRGKKETQYF
TRBD2,TRBJ2-5,-,TRBV27,TGTGCCAGCAGTAAGCCTAGCGGGAGGAGTGGAGAGACCCAGTACTTC,CASSKPSGRSGETQYF
-,TRBJ2-4,few,TRBV2,TGTGCCAGCAGTGCCTTAAACATTCAGTACTTC,CASSALNIQYF
-,TRBJ1-1,-,TRBV5-1,TGCGCCAGCAGCCCGGTGGACAGACTGAACACTGAAGCTTTCTTT,CASSPVDRLNTEAFF